This T cell receptor beta chain is from a study of blood T cell repertoires in COVID-19. Background on the study: The United States, Italy and Spain supplied acute and convalescent COVID-19 samples. The analysed material was cDNA or gDNA that came from T cells, B-cell-depleted T cells, or PBMCs.

Authors' data handling: Amplifying reference gene primers gave estimates of nucleated cell counts. TCRdb's copy holds only in-frame clones and misses some; the assay was immunoSEQ multiplex PCR. D and trimming were read from the DNA, whereas the V and J calls and clone size are those reported in that table. The sample has roughly 78,000 clones; 86% are singletons. CDR3 size: 12 residues. Trimming left V 3 bases short and J 9 bases short, with 11 bases between. The chain links TRBV12-3 or TRBV12-4 to TRBJ1-1, with no clear D. The receptor was derived from a woman in her fifties or sixties with acute or convalescent COVID-19. Sequencing was carried out using peripheral blood. The CDR3 protein is CASSFQETQAFF. CDR3 coding DNA: TGTGCCAGCAGTTTTCAGGAAACTCAAGCTTTCTTT.